Included here is one T cell receptor beta chain sequence, with context. Antigen: not known. The data are from a study of T cell responses to AZD1222 COVID-19 vaccine. Whole-study findings and limits: Among the donors, most were white British and more were female, and clonal diversity was possibly underestimated.

From germline, CDR1 is SGDLS and CDR2 YYNGEE. V lost 0 bases to trimming and J lost 1 base; unmatched junction nucleotides: 1. The CDR3 has 15 amino acids. Here immunoSEQ multiplex PCR was the method, and the copy in TCRdb shows in-frame clones only, minus some. The sample holds about 150,000 clones; about 90% are singletons and the top ten take 4% to 6%. The starting material was peripheral blood, obtained on day 0 of AZD1222 vaccination. The V gene is TRBV9, the J gene TRBJ2-5; 9 bases align to TRBD2. This sequence was found in an adult in good health. The CDR3 loop is CASSVVGLAQETQYF. As DNA, the CDR3 is TGTGCCAGCAGCGTAGTGGGACTAGCCCAAGAGACCCAGTACTTC.